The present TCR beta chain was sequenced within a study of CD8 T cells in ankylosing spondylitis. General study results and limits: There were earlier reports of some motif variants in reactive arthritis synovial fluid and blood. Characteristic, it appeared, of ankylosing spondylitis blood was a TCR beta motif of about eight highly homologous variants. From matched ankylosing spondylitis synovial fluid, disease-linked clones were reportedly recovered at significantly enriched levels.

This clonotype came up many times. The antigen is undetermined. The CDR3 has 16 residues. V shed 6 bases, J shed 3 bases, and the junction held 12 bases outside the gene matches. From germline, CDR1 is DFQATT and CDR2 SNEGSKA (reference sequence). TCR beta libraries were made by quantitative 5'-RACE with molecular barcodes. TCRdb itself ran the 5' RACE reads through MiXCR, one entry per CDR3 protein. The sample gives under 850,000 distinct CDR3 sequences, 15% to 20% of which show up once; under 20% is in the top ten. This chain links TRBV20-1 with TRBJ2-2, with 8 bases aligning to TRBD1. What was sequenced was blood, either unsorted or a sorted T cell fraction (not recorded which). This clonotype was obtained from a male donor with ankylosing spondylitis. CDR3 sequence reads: CSAPDRESPHTGELFF. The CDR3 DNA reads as TGCAGTGCCCCGGACAGGGAATCGCCACACACCGGGGAGCTGTTTTTT.